This TCR beta chain was sequenced during a study of blood T cell repertoires in COVID-19. Study information: COVID-19 samples, acute and convalescent, were from the United States, Italy and Spain. T cells, B-cell-depleted T cells, or PBMCs provided the cDNA or gDNA that served as material.

In the authors' methods: Reference gene primers were amplified, and this amplification served to estimate nucleated cell counts. The repertoire was sequenced with immunoSEQ multiplex PCR; TCRdb's copy has only in-frame clones and lacks some. V and J calls and clone size come straight from that table; D and trimming were deduced from the DNA. Seen here are fewer than 650,000 clones, roughly nine tenths observed once, and the top ten hold roughly 7.4%. Enrollment of patients from Seattle took place during active infection, with longitudinal follow-up. Trimming stripped 3 bases from V and 1 base from J, with 8 bases between. The CDR3 totals 14 residues. Germline lookup yields CDR1 LNHDA and CDR2 SQIVND (reference sequence).

The TCR comes from a woman aged 45-60 years with COVID-19, enrolled during active disease. The V call is TRBV19, the J call TRBJ2-3; D may be TRBD2 (6 bases). Specimen: peripheral blood. This CDR3 is CASSIWGGTDTQYF. CDR3 sequence (DNA): TGTGCCAGTAGTATTTGGGGGGGCACAGATACGCAGTATTTT.